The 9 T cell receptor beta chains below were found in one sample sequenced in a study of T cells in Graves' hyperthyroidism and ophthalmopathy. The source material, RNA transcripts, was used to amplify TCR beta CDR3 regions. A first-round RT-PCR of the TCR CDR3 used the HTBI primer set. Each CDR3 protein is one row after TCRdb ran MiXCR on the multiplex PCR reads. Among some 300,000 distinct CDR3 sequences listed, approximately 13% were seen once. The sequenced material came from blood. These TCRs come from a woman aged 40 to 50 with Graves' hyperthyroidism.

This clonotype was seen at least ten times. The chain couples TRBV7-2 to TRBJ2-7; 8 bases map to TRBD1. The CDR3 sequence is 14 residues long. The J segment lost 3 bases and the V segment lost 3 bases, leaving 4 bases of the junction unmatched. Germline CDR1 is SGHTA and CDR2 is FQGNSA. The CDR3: CASSFQGALYEQYF. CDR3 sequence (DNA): TGTGCCAGCAGCTTCCAGGGGGCCCTCTACGAGCAGTACTTC.

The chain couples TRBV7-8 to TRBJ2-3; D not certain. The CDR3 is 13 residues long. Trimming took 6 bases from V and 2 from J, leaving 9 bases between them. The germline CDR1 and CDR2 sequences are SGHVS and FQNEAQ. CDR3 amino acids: CASSSEPTDTQYF. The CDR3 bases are TGTGCCAGCAGTTCGGAACCCACAGATACGCAGTATTTT.

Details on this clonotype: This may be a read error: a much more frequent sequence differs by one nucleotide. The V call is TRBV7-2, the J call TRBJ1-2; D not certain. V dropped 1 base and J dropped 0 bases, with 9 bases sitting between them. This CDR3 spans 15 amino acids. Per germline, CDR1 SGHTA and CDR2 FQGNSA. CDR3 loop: CASSLDTTPNYGYTF. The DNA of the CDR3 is TGTGCCAGCAGCTTAGACACGACCCCTAACTATGGCTACACCTTC.

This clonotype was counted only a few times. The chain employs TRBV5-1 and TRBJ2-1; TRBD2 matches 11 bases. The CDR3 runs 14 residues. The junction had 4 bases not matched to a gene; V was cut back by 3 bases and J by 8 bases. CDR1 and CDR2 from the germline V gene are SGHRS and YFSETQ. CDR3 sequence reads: CASSSLAGDDEQFF. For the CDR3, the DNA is TGCGCCAGCAGCTCACTAGCGGGAGACGATGAGCAGTTCTTC. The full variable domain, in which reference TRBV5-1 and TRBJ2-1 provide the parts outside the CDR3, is KAGVTQTPRYLIKTRGQQVTLSCSPISGHRSVSWYQQTPGQGLQFLFEYFSETQRNKGNFPGRFSGRQFSNSRSEMNVSTLELGDSALYLCASSSLAGDDEQFFGPGTRLTVL.

Here the CDR3 reads CAIRGTDNNEQFF. CDR3 in DNA: TGTGCCATCAGAGGGACAGACAACAATGAGCAGTTCTTC. The rearrangement links TRBV10-3 to TRBJ2-1; 7 bases fit TRBD1. Germline CDR1 reads ENHRY; CDR2 reads SYGVKD. V dropped 6 bases and J dropped 5; count of bases not matched to a gene: 4. The CDR3 loop spans 13 amino acids.

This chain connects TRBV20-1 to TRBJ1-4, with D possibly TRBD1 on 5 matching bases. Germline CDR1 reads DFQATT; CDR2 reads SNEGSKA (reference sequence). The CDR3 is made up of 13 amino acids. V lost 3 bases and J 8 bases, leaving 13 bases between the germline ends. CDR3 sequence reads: CSASRGGDEKLFF. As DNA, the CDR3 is TGCAGTGCTAGCCGGGGAGGGGACGAAAAACTGTTTTTT.

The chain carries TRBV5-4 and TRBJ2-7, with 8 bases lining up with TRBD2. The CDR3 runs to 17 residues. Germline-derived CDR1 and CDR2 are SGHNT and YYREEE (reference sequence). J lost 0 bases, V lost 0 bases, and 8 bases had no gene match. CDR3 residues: CASSLAYGSGNSYEQYF. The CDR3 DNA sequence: TGTGCCAGCAGCTTGGCCTACGGTAGCGGGAACTCCTACGAGCAGTACTTC.

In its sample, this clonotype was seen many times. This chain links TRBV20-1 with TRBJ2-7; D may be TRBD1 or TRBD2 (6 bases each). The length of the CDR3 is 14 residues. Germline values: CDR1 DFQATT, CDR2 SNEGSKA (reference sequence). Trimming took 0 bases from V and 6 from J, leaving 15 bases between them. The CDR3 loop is CSARERRGGGEQYF. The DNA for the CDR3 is TGCAGTGCTAGAGAAAGAAGAGGGGGAGGCGAGCAGTACTTC.

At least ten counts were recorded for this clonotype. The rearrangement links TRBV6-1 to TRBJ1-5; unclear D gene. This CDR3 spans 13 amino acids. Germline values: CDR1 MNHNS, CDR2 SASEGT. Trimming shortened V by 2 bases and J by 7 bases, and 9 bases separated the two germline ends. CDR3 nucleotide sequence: TGTGCCAGCAGTGAACGCAGAGGACAGCCCCAGCATTTT. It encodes CASSERRGQPQHF.